This TCR beta chain was identified in a study of regulatory T cells in long-lasting Graves disease. Findings of the study overall: Gene preferences differed: TRBV28, TRBJ1-2, TRBJ2-5 in persistent cases. Results may be inaccurate due to the small sample size.

Investigators prepared the TCR beta libraries by applying iRepertoire HTBI primers and Arm-PCR of CDR3 regions. In TCRdb, the multiplex PCR reads were re-called with MiXCR into one record per CDR3 protein. The repertoire consists of over 350,000 distinct CDR3 sequences, with over 14% occurring once and the leading ten covering approximately 7.8%. Specified time point: newly diagnosed GD, antithyroid drugs for less than 3 months. Scientists built the TCR library using RNA that was extracted from PBMCs. This clonotype was seen more than once but under ten times. As yet, its antigen is unknown. Trimming took 5 bases from V and 0 from J; bases not matched to a gene: 12. CDR3 length: 18 residues. Germline loops: CDR1 LNHDA, CDR2 SQIVND (reference sequence). These sequences were also reported in another study, on T cells in Graves' hyperthyroidism and ophthalmopathy. That paper states: The study used the HTBI primer set for a first-round RT-PCR of the TCR CDR3. Peripheral blood also featured most of the thyroid clonotypes expanded above 0.001.

This receptor was identified in a woman aged 40 to 50 with Graves disease. The chain combines TRBV19 with TRBJ2-1, with 8 bases fitting TRBD2. The material sequenced was peripheral blood mononuclear cells (PBMCs), taken at new diagnosis, from a patient treated with antithyroid drugs. CDR3 sequence reads: CASSRWKRETVSYNEQFF. In nucleotides, the CDR3 is TGTGCCAGTAGTCGGTGGAAGCGGGAGACCGTCTCCTACAATGAGCAGTTCTTC.